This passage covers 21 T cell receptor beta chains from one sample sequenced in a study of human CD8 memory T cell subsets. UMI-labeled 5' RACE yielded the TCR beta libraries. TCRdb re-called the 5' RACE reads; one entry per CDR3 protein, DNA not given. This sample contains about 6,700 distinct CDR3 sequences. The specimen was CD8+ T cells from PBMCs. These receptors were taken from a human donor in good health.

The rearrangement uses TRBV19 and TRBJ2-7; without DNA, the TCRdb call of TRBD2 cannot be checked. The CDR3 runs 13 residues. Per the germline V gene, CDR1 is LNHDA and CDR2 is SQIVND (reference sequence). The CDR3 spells CASEGDNSYEQYF.

The CDR3 protein is CASSPTDYEQYF. The V and J genes are TRBV5-5 and TRBJ2-7. This CDR3 spans 12 amino acids. In germline, CDR1 is SGHKS, CDR2 YYEKEE (reference sequence).

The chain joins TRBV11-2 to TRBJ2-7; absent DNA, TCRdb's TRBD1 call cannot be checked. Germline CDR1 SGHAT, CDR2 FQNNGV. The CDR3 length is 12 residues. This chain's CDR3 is CAVGTNSYEQYF.

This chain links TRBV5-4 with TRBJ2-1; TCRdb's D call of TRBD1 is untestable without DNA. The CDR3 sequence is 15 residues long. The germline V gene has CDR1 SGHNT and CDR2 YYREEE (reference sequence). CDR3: CASSRRDRGHNEQFF.

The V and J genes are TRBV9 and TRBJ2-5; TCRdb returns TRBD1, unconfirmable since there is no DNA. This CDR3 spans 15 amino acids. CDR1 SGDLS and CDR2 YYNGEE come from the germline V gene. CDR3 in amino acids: CASTRQGRWAETQYF.

CDR3 protein: CASSVAGVGNEQYF. The J gene is TRBJ2-7, the V gene TRBV9; the TRBD2 assignment by TCRdb is unverifiable without DNA. The CDR3 extends over 14 amino acids. Germline CDR1 and CDR2: SGDLS and YYNGEE.

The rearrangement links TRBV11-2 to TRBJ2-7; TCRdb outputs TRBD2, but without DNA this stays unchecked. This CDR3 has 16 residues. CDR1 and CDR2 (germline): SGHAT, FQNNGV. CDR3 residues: CASSLASTFRLDEQYF.

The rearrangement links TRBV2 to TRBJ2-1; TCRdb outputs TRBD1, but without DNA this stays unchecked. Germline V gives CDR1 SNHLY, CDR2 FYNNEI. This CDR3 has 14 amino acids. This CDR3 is CASSEGAGHNEQFF.

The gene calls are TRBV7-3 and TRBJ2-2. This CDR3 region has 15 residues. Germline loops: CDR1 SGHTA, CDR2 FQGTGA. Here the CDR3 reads CASSLTSGDTGELFF.

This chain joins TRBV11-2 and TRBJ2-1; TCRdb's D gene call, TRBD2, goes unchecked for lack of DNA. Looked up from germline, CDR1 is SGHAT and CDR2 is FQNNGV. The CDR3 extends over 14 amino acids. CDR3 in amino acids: CASTDSYLRDEQFF.

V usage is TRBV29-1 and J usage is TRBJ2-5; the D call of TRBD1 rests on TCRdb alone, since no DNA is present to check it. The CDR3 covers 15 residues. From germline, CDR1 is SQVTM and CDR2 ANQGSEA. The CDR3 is CSVEYTTGDLETQYF.

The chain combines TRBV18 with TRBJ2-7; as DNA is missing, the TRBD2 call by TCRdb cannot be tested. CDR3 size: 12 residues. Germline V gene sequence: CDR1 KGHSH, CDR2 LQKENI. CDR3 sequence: CASSQLAVEQYF.

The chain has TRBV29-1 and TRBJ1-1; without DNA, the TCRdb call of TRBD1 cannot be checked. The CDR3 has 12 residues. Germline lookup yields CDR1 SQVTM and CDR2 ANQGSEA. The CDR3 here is CSADGQAPEAFF.

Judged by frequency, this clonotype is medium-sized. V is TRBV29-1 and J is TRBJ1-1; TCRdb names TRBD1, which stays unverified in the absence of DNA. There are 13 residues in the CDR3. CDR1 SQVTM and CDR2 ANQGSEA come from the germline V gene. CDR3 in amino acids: CSVGGQGYTEAFF.

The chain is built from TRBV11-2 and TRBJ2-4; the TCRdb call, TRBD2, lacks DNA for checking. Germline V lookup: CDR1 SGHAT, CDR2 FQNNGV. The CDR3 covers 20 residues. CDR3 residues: CASSLDGSVDIPLAKNIQYF.

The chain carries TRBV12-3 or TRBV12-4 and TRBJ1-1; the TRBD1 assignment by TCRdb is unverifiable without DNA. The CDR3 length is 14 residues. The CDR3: CASSLSGVNTEAFF.

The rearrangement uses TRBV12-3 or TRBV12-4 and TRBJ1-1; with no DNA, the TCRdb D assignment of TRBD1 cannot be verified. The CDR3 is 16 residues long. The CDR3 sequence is CASSLSPRGQDTEAFF.

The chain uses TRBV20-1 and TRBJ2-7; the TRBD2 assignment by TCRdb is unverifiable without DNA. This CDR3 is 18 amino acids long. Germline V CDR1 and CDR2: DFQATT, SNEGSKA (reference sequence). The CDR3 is CSARTPGTSGLMPYEQYF.

CDR3 protein: CASSMTEYQPQHF. The chain has TRBV19 and TRBJ1-5. This CDR3 spans 13 amino acids. The germline V gene has CDR1 LNHDA and CDR2 SQIVND (reference sequence).

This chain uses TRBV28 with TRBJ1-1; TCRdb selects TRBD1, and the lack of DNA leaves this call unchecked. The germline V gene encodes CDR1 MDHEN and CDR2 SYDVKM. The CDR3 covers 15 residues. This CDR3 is CASRYPGTGDTEAFF.

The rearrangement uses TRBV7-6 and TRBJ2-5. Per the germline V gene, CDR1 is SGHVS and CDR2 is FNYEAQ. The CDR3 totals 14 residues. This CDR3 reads CASSLAHNQETQYF.